What follows describes a single T cell receptor (beta chain). What it recognizes is unknown. The authors ran a second PCR of roughly 6 to 12 cycles using a sample-barcoded 5' primer and a J-beta primer mix. TCRdb re-derived calls from the 5' RACE reads in MiXCR, one entry per CDR3 protein. Of about 1.5 million distinct CDR3 sequences in the sample, approximately 43% were seen once. This specimen belongs to a study of blood T cells in healthy people across ages. Per sample, no less than 5 micrograms of total RNA were extracted. Overall study results and limits: Donor CMV status, an unknown factor, possibly confounded changes in expanded clonotypes. TCR beta diversity tracked closely with naive T cell percentage.

This clonotype was obtained from a woman between 18 and 29 years old in good health. The specimen sequenced was blood.

CDR3 in DNA: TGTGCCAGCAGCTTAGAGGGCGACCAGGCCCAGTACTTC. Translated: CASSLEGDQAQYF. The chain employs TRBV7-9 and TRBJ2-7; D is unclear. Germline loops: CDR1 SEHNR, CDR2 FQNEAQ (reference sequence). This CDR3 has 13 amino acids. Trimming shortened V by 1 base and J by 10 bases, and 14 bases separated the two germline ends.